Shown below are 20 T cell receptor beta chains from a single sample sequenced in a study of T-cell memory formation after mild COVID-19. TCRdb re-derived calls from the 5' RACE reads in MiXCR, one entry per CDR3 protein. The sample records about 290,000 distinct CDR3 sequences, around 15% being singletons. Material for sequencing was PBMCs or a T cell subset sorted from them (not recorded which). The receptors derive from a man aged 18-30 years who had mild COVID-19 (a few samples of this study predate the infection). Cell type and time point are not known.

This clonotype was detected only a few times. The chain carries TRBV7-6 and TRBJ1-1, with a weak D call TRBD1 (5 bases). Looked up from germline, CDR1 is SGHVS and CDR2 is FNYEAQ. V was clipped by 2 bases and J by 4 bases, with 14 bases between them. CDR3 length equals 15 residues. This chain's CDR3 is CASSLYRTGTTEAFF. CDR3 nucleotides: TGTGCCAGCAGCTTATACAGGACGGGGACCACTGAAGCTTTCTTT.

This clonotype was counted between two and nine times. This chain connects TRBV19 to TRBJ1-5, with TRBD1 as a possible D gene (5 bases). Trimming removed 8 bases at V and 4 bases at J, with 6 bases between. This CDR3 spans 11 amino acids. Per the germline V gene, CDR1 is LNHDA and CDR2 is SQIVND (reference sequence). This chain's CDR3 is CASGGNQPQHF. In nucleotides, the CDR3 is TGTGCCAGTGGGGGGAATCAGCCCCAGCATTTT. Full variable domain (remainder filled in from reference TRBV19 and TRBJ1-5): DGGITQSPKYLFRKEGQNVTLSCEQNLNHDAMYWYRQDPGQGLRLIYYSQIVNDFQKGDIAEGYSVSREKKESFPLTVTSAQKNPTAFYLCASGGNQPQHFGDGTRLSIL.

Many counts were recorded for this clonotype. The chain employs TRBV14 and TRBJ1-6; tentative D call: TRBD1 (6 bases). Germline CDR1 SGHDN, CDR2 FVKESK. The length of the CDR3 is 15 residues. V lost 0 bases and J lost 11, with 14 bases in between. The DNA for the CDR3 is TGTGCCAGCAGCCAAGAGGGGGCTCTCGGTACACCCCTCCACTTT. Translation: CASSQEGALGTPLHF.

J is TRBJ2-3 and V is TRBV4-1; 7 bases align to TRBD1. The CDR3 is made up of 16 amino acids. With V trimmed by 5 bases and J by 5 bases, 13 bases remained unmatched. In germline, CDR1 is MGHRA, CDR2 YSYEKL. The CDR3 region has the DNA TGCGCCAGCAGCTCAAGGGTTAGGGGGCTTAGAGATACGCAGTATTTT. Its protein product is CASSSRVRGLRDTQYF.

This clonotype occurred a few times. This sequence joins TRBV12-3 or TRBV12-4 and TRBJ2-1; 8 bases are shared with TRBD2. The CDR3 contains 14 residues. The V segment lost 6 bases and the J segment 9 bases; nucleotides outside the gene matches: 10. CDR3 coding DNA: TGTGCCAGCAGACGAGCGGGGGTGAGGGGTGAGCAGTTCTTC. It is translated as CASRRAGVRGEQFF.

This clonotype turned up a few times. The J gene is TRBJ2-5, the V gene TRBV7-3; D is ambiguous. The CDR3 runs to 13 residues. The germline V gene encodes CDR1 SGHTA and CDR2 FQGTGA. Deletions cut 1 base from V and 5 bases from J, with 8 bases between. The CDR3 nucleotides are TGTGCCAGCAGCTTAAGTCCAGTCGAGACCCAGTACTTC. Translating gives CASSLSPVETQYF.

Only a few counts were recorded for this clonotype. The J gene is TRBJ1-2, the V gene TRBV6-5; 7 bases agree with TRBD1. Unmatched junction bases numbered 6, after V lost 6 bases and J lost 2 bases. The germline gives CDR1 MNHEY, CDR2 SVGAGI. CDR3 length: 14 residues. CDR3 bases: TGTGCCAGCAGGTTGACAGGGCTGAACTATGGCTACACCTTC. As protein: CASRLTGLNYGYTF.

V is TRBV28 and J is TRBJ2-7; D not certain. Germline CDR1 MDHEN, CDR2 SYDVKM. V dropped 5 bases and J dropped 4 bases, with 9 bases sitting between them. This CDR3 has 12 amino acids. In nucleotides, the CDR3 is TGTGCCAGCAGTCGACATCCGTACGAGCAGTACGTC. It encodes CASSRHPYEQYV.

The sample holds many counts of this clonotype. The CDR3 reads CASSYLAAGELFF. Written as DNA, the CDR3 is TGTGCCAGCAGTTATCTAGCCGCCGGGGAGCTGTTTTTT. The chain employs TRBV6-5 and TRBJ2-2, with D perhaps TRBD2 (5 bases). Trimming left V 3 bases short and J 6 bases short, with 8 bases between. Germline-derived CDR1 and CDR2 are MNHEY and SVGAGI. The CDR3 is 13 residues long.

The sample holds a few counts of this clonotype. This chain uses TRBV29-1 with TRBJ1-1; 7 bases align to TRBD1. V shed 2 bases and J 7 bases; nucleotides not matched to a gene: 4. The germline V gene encodes CDR1 SQVTM and CDR2 ANQGSEA. The CDR3 loop spans 12 amino acids. The chain's CDR3 is CSVERSGGEAFF. The CDR3 DNA is TGCAGCGTTGAAAGATCAGGGGGTGAAGCTTTCTTT.

V is TRBV6-2 or TRBV6-3 and J is TRBJ2-3; D perhaps matches TRBD1 (7 bases). Trimming left V 7 bases short and J 0 bases short, with 20 bases between. This CDR3 is 17 amino acids long. The V gene's germline CDR1 is MNHEY and CDR2 SVGEGT. In DNA, the CDR3 is TGTGCCAGCACCCAGGAGGGGGCTTCGCCTAGCACAGATACGCAGTATTTT. It yields the protein CASTQEGASPSTDTQYF.

This clonotype came up once. This is likely a read error, given that the CDR3 carries no conserved phenylalanine or tryptophan at its end. The genes are TRBV4-3 and TRBJ2-3; 10 nucleotides match TRBD1. Germline lookup yields CDR1 LGHNA and CDR2 YSLEER. Trimming took 1 base from V and 0 from J; bases not matched to a gene: 7. The CDR3 is made up of 18 amino acids. CDR3 sequence: CASSQGQGASPSTDTQYS. The CDR3 DNA reads as TGCGCCAGCAGCCAAGGACAGGGGGCGAGCCCTAGCACAGATACGCAGTATTCT.

The gene calls are TRBV10-1 and TRBJ2-7; 12 nucleotides align to TRBD1. The length of the CDR3 is 17 residues. Trimming at V came to 6 bases and at J to 0 bases, leaving 9 bases not matched to a gene. Germline CDR1 reads WNHNN; CDR2 reads SYGVQD (reference sequence). The CDR3 DNA sequence: TGCGCCAGCAGGGGGACAGGGGGCGGACCGGGCTCCTACGAGCAGTACGTC. This codes for CASRGTGGGPGSYEQYV.

The table lists this clonotype with a few counts. This rearrangement joins TRBV6-2 or TRBV6-3 to TRBJ2-2; 9 bases are a match to TRBD1. The germline V gene has CDR1 MNHEY and CDR2 SVGEGT. Trimming at V came to 8 bases and at J to 6 bases, leaving 7 bases not matched to a gene. The CDR3 covers 14 residues. This CDR3 is CASGGTGWSGELFF. DNA of the CDR3: TGTGCCAGCGGAGGGACAGGGTGGTCCGGGGAGCTGTTTTTT.

The sample holds a few counts of this clonotype. The gene calls are TRBV5-4 and TRBJ1-6; 8 bases map to TRBD1. CDR1 and CDR2 (germline): SGHNT, YYREEE (reference sequence). The CDR3 spans 15 residues. V was pared by 4 bases and J by 8 bases, with 8 bases of the junction left unmatched. The DNA of the CDR3 is TGTGCCAGCAGCCGACGGACAGGGCGTGATTCACCCCTCCACTTT. Translation gives CASSRRTGRDSPLHF.

This clonotype was detected ten times or more. The chain has TRBV5-1 and TRBJ2-3; a weak D match, TRBD2 (5 bases). Germline V gene lookup returns CDR1 SGHRS and CDR2 YFSETQ. Trimming took 4 bases from V and 5 from J, leaving 14 bases between them. There are 14 residues in the CDR3. In nucleotides, the CDR3 is TGCGCCAGCAGCCGCGGGCCAAACCAAGATACGCAGTATTTT. Residues: CASSRGPNQDTQYF.

The chain couples TRBV28 to TRBJ2-1; perhaps TRBD1 as D (8 bases). The V gene lost 3 bases and the J gene lost 7 bases, with 13 bases spanning the gap. Germline CDR1 MDHEN, CDR2 SYDVKM. The CDR3 sequence is 14 residues long. The CDR3 sequence: CASSFVQGGNEQFF. The CDR3, as DNA: TGTGCCAGCAGTTTTGTACAGGGGGGGAATGAGCAGTTCTTC.

This rearrangement joins TRBV6-5 to TRBJ1-2, with 10 bases identical to TRBD1. This CDR3 contains 15 residues. Per germline, CDR1 MNHEY and CDR2 SVGAGI. Germline trimming cut 2 bases from V and 7 bases from J; bases unmatched to any gene: 7. The CDR3 DNA reads as TGTGCCAGCAGTTACGCCGGGACAGGGGCTAGTGGCTACACCTTC. It specifies CASSYAGTGASGYTF.

The chain has TRBV7-2 and TRBJ2-1; D ambiguous. Trimming removed 4 bases from V and 0 bases from J, with 10 bases in between. Germline CDR1 SGHTA, CDR2 FQGNSA. This CDR3 has 15 amino acids. CDR3 in DNA: TGTGCCAGCAGCTCAGACCAGAGCTCCTACAATGAGCAGTTCTTC. Protein: CASSSDQSSYNEQFF. The full variable domain, with the rest looked up from reference TRBV7-2 and TRBJ2-1, is GAGVSQSPSNKVTEKGKDVELRCDPISGHTALYWYRQSLGQGLEFLIYFQGNSAPDKSGLPSDRFSAERTGGSVSTLTIQRTQQEDSAVYLCASSSDQSSYNEQFFGPGTRLTVL.

This clonotype showed up many times. This chain connects TRBV20-1 to TRBJ1-1; 8 bases are shared with TRBD1. CDR3 size: 13 residues. Germline CDR1 DFQATT, CDR2 SNEGSKA (reference sequence). The trim removed 5 bases at V and 3 bases at J, leaving 5 bases unmatched. The CDR3 coding sequence is TGCAGTGCTTGTGGACAGGGAGACACTGAAGCTTTCTTT. Protein product: CSACGQGDTEAFF.